This record looks at one T cell receptor (beta chain) sequence and its context. Described treatment: randomized to nivolumab then ipilimumab (arm A) or the reverse (arm B). Assay: immunoSEQ multiplex PCR; the TCRdb copy retains only in-frame clones and omits some. Among tens of thousands of clones, less than 90% were seen once, and the ten largest hold around 15%. The CDR3 loop spans 17 amino acids. Deletions cut 1 base from V and 3 bases from J, with 16 bases between. The V gene's germline CDR1 is LGHNA and CDR2 YNFKEQ. The data are from a study of sequential checkpoint blockade in melanoma. About the research overall: Arm A got nivolumab then ipilimumab; arm B the reverse, 1:1.

Specimen: CD8+ T cells sorted from blood (inferred from file names), collected from a patient given nivolumab and ipilimumab in sequence. The source is a human donor with melanoma. The chain joins TRBV4-2 to TRBJ2-1, with a possible D match to TRBD1 (6 bases). The CDR3 DNA sequence: TGTGCCAGCAGCCAAGGAGGGTACCGGACAGTCTACAATGAGCAGTTCTTC. The encoded protein is CASSQGGYRTVYNEQFF.